This T cell receptor beta chain was documented in a study of graft-versus-host responses after intestinal transplantation. Study-wide context: Among the recipients, transplants were multivisceral, liver-intestinal, or isolated intestinal. The recipients all started with anti-thymocyte globulin induction and then took tacrolimus and steroids for roughly 3 years.

CDR3 length: 13 amino acids. The germline V gene has CDR1 SGDLS and CDR2 YYNGEE. V lost 4 bases, J lost 6 bases, and 11 bases lay in between. Study results and limitations: Early HvG declines after transplant were associated with peak circulating GvH clone levels.

TCRdb's table, derived via immunoSEQ multiplex PCR, lists solely in-frame clones and lacks some. The sample gives nearly 110,000 clones, 87% of which show up once; about 0.75% is in the top ten. With regard to this clone: Its antigen is as yet unknown.

This specimen was unstimulated CD4+ T cells sorted from spleen or lymph node cells, taken before transplant. The chain couples TRBV9 to TRBJ2-4; possibly TRBD2 for D (5 bases). The receptor was derived from a human donor who was the organ donor for an intestinal transplant. This CDR3 is CASSMGEGNIQYF. The CDR3 DNA reads TGTGCCAGCAGCATGGGAGAGGGAAACATTCAGTACTTC.